This T cell receptor (beta chain) is drawn from a study of T-cell memory formation after mild COVID-19. General study findings and limits: Later expanders leaned CD4+, whereas clones that contracted between day 15 and 85 were balanced CD4/CD8. Memory cells collected pre-infection included some clones that later responded, suggesting cross-reactive memory joined. Chiefly within CM and EM were the contracting CD4+ clones; CD8+ ones were within EMRA.

A 5'RACE reaction primed in the constant segment made cDNA libraries of TCR alpha and TCR beta, and these carried sample barcodes and UMIs. TCRdb ran MiXCR on the 5' RACE reads and lists one entry per CDR3 protein. Here the sample spans about 400,000 distinct CDR3 sequences, approximately 18% being singletons. This clonotype was detected a few times. The antigen is undetermined. The germline V and J ends were trimmed by 4 bases and 0 bases, with 12 bases remaining between them. The CDR3 spans 14 residues. In germline, CDR1 is SQVTM, CDR2 ANQGSEA. This receptor was identified in a man between 18 and 29 years old who had mild COVID-19 (a few samples of this study predate the infection). Cell type and time point are not known. The chain is built from TRBV29-1 and TRBJ1-1; D remains unclear. Sequenced: PBMCs or a T cell subset sorted from them (not recorded which). The CDR3 reads CSVGLMAVNTEAFF. The CDR3 coding sequence is TGCAGCGTTGGTCTAATGGCCGTGAACACTGAAGCTTTCTTT.